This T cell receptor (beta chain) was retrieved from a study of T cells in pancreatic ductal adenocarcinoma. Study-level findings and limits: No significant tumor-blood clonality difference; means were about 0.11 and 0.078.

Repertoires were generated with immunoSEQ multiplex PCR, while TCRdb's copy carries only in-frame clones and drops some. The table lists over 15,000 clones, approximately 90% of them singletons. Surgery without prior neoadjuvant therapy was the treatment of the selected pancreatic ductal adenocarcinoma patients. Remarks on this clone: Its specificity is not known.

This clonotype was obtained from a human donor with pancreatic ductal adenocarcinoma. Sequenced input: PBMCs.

CDR3 in amino acids: CASSLWTGGASSQEKLFF. The CDR3 nucleotides read TGTGCCAGCAGCTTATGGACAGGGGGCGCCTCCTCGCAAGAAAAACTGTTTTTT. The chain combines TRBV7-8 with TRBJ1-4, with TRBD1 matching 11 bases. Trimming at V came to 2 bases and at J to 8 bases, leaving 13 bases not matched to a gene. The germline CDR1 and CDR2 sequences are SGHVS and FQNEAQ. CDR3 size: 18 residues.